The rows below give T cell receptor beta chains drawn from one sample of a study of PD-1 blockade in classical Hodgkin lymphoma. The assay was immunoSEQ multiplex PCR, and TCRdb's table has in-frame clones only and misses some. The sample has about 41,000 clones, 55% to 70% seen once. The material was peripheral blood mononuclear cells (PBMCs), obtained before the fourth cycle of nivolumab. Receptor source: a human donor with classical Hodgkin lymphoma. The CDR3 runs from the conserved cysteine through the conserved F or W. A D gene is named only where the DNA matches it firmly. Some rows mark clone size as missing; the rest say once, few, many or name a class of expanded clone.

TRBJ2-3 TRBV9 TRBD2 few TGTGCCAGCAGCTATAGCGGGGGGGCCTCGGATACGCAGTATTTT CASSYSGGASDTQYF
TRBJ1-2 TRBV5-6 TRBD1 - TGTGCCAGCAGCGGCCGGGACAGGGCGGGTGGCTACACCTTC CASSGRDRAGGYTF
TRBJ2-7 TRBV9 TRBD2 - TGTGCCAGCAGCGAGACTAGCGGGGGCTCCTACGAGCAGTACTTC CASSETSGGSYEQYF
TRBJ2-7 TRBV30 - - TGTGCCTGGAGTGTAGGGGTGGGGTCCTACGAGCAGTACTTC CAWSVGVGSYEQYF
TRBJ1-1 TRBV2 TRBD1 - TGTGCCAGCAGTGGACCCTTTGGTTGGACGGGACAGGGGCATGATGGGAACACTGAAGCTTTCTTT CASSGPFGWTGQGHDGNTEAFF
TRBJ2-2 TRBV7-9 TRBD2 few TGTGCCAGCAGCCCGGTGACTAGCGGGGGAGGTAGCGGGGAGCTGTTTTTT CASSPVTSGGGSGELFF
TRBJ2-1 TRBV19 - - TGTGCCAGTAGTCGCTACGGGCGGGGCTCCTACAATGAGCAGTTCTTC CASSRYGRGSYNEQFF
TRBJ2-6 TRBV30 TRBD1 - TGTGCCTGGGGCAAAGACAGGGCCTCTGGGGCCAACGTCCTGACTTTC CAWGKDRASGANVLTF
TRBJ2-7 TRBV5-1 - - TGCGCCAGCAGCTCCCCTCTCAGGGCCTACGAGCAGTACTTC CASSSPLRAYEQYF
TRBJ2-3 TRBV27 TRBD2 - TGTGCCAGCAGTACCTTAGCGGGGGGGCGAGCAGATACGCAGTATTTT CASSTLAGGRADTQYF
TRBJ1-6 TRBV19 - - TGTGCCAGTAGGAACAGGGCCGGTTCACCCCTCCACTTT CASRNRAGSPLHF
TRBJ2-2 TRBV5-1 - - TGCGCCAGCAGCTTTCTGGCGGGCCCGAACACCGGGGAGCTGTTTTTT CASSFLAGPNTGELFF
TRBJ2-7 TRBV9 TRBD1 - TGTGCCAGCAGCGTAGGGGGACAGGGGGCAGAAGAGCAGTACTTC CASSVGGQGAEEQYF
TRBJ1-2 TRBV4-1 - medium-sized TGCGCCAGCAGCCAAGATGAAGTAGAGCCCCCGGGGTATGGCTACACCTTC CASSQDEVEPPGYGYTF
TRBJ2-7 TRBV6-5 - medium-sized TGTGCCAGCAGGCCAAGTGGGGAATTTGAACAGTACTTC CASRPSGEFEQYF
TRBJ1-5 TRBV19 - - TGTGCCAGTAGTATACCCCCCAGATACAGCAATCAGCCCCAGCATTTT CASSIPPRYSNQPQHF
TRBJ1-2 TRBV5-5 - - TGTGCCAGCAGCCGATTTTCTGTCTATGGCTACACCTTC CASSRFSVYGYTF
TRBJ2-2 TRBV5-6 - - TGTGCCAGCAGCGGGACCGTGAACACCGGGGAGCTGTTTTTT CASSGTVNTGELFF
TRBJ2-7 TRBV7-9 - medium-sized TGTGCCACCTCCGGGGTCTCCTACGAGCAGTACTTC CATSGVSYEQYF
TRBJ2-7 TRBV10-1 - - TGCGCCAGCAGTGGTGGGCTAGTAACCGGCGAGCAGTACTTC CASSGGLVTGEQYF
TRBJ2-1 TRBV7-2 TRBD1 - TGTGCCAGCAGCTTAGGACAGGGGCGATGGGGGAATGAGCAGTTCTTC CASSLGQGRWGNEQFF
TRBJ2-1 TRBV27 - - TGTGCCAGCTCGGCCCTATACAATGAGCAGTTCTTC CASSALYNEQFF
TRBJ2-1 TRBV7-6 - - TGTGCCAGCAGCTTGGACGGGAGCTCCTACAATGAGCAGTTCTTC CASSLDGSSYNEQFF
TRBJ1-1 TRBV6-6 - - TGTGCCAGCAGTTATGGGCAGAGTGCTGAAGCTTTCTTT CASSYGQSAEAFF
TRBJ1-1 TRBV4-2 - - TGTGCCAGCAGCCACCTAATGACAGGCCCTCTCGAAGCTTTCTTT CASSHLMTGPLEAFF
TRBJ1-4 TRBV5-4 TRBD1 - TGTGCCAGCAGCTTGGGGGACACCGGGACAGAGGGAGAAAAACTGTTTTTT CASSLGDTGTEGEKLFF
TRBJ1-2 TRBV6-5 TRBD1 - TGTGCCAGCAGCTTGGGACAGGGAGGTGGCTACACCTTC CASSLGQGGGYTF
TRBJ2-1 TRBV7-9 TRBD2 - TGTGCCAGCAGCGCTAGCGGGGGGCGCCGGGATGAGCAGTTCTTC CASSASGGRRDEQFF
TRBJ1-1 TRBV5-1 - - TGCGCCAGCAGCTTGGTAGGAACTGAAGCTTTCTTT CASSLVGTEAFF
TRBJ2-3 TRBV6-6 TRBD2 - TGTGCCAGCGAAAGCGGGGGGGGAGATACGCAGTATTTT CASESGGGDTQYF
TRBJ2-7 TRBV28 - - TGTGCCAGCAGTAGGGGGAACGAGCAGTACTTC CASSRGNEQYF
TRBJ1-1 TRBV7-6 - - TGTGCCAGCAGCTTAAGGGGCACTGAAGCTTTCTTT CASSLRGTEAFF
TRBJ2-1 TRBV7-9 TRBD1 - TGTGCCAGCAGCTTACGACAGGGATCCTACAATGAGCAGTTCTTC CASSLRQGSYNEQFF
TRBJ2-2 TRBV18 TRBD2 - TGTGCCAGCTCACCGCTAGCGGGGGCGAACACCGGGGAGCTGTTTTTT CASSPLAGANTGELFF
TRBJ1-6 TRBV27 - - TGTGCCAGCAGTCAATTCTCGACTCCGGGGGATTCACCCCTCCACTTT CASSQFSTPGDSPLHF
TRBJ2-3 TRBV19 TRBD1 - TGTGCCAGTAGTTCCCCCCAGGACAGGCCGATTAGCACAGATACGCAGTATTTT CASSSPQDRPISTDTQYF
TRBJ1-5 TRBV5-4 TRBD1 - TGTGCCAGCAGCGTCGGGACAGGGAGGGATAATCAGCCCCAGCATTTT CASSVGTGRDNQPQHF
TRBJ1-5 TRBV5-4 - - TGTGCCAGCAGCTTGGACGCGGCCATGGGGCCCCAGCATTTT CASSLDAAMGPQHF
TRBJ2-7 TRBV5-4 - many TGTGCCAGCAGTACGTACTCAAACGAGCAGTACTTC CASSTYSNEQYF
TRBJ1-1 TRBV6-5 TRBD1 - TGTGCCAGCAGTCATACAGGGGAGACTGAAGCTTTCTTT CASSHTGETEAFF
TRBJ1-6 TRBV4-1 - few TGCGCCAGCAGCCAAGGTATTGGACAGATTAATTCACCCCTCCACTTT CASSQGIGQINSPLHF
TRBJ1-4 TRBV6-1 - - TGTGCCAGCAGTGAAGTCAAACTGTTTTTT CASSEVKLFF